This TCR beta chain originates from a study of T-cell memory formation after mild COVID-19. This clonotype was counted a few times. The V end lost 2 bases, the J end lost 0 bases, and 8 bases lay between the germline ends. This CDR3 region has 16 residues. Germline V gives CDR1 LGHNA, CDR2 YNFKEQ. 5'RACE primed from the constant segment yielded TCR alpha and TCR beta cDNA libraries bearing sample barcodes and UMIs. One entry per CDR3 protein, called by TCRdb with MiXCR from the 5' RACE reads. This table has 85,000 to 120,000 distinct CDR3 sequences, 9.5% to 15% appearing once. The receptor was isolated from an adult woman who had mild COVID-19 (a few samples of this study predate the infection). Cell type and time point are not known. The chain combines TRBV4-2 with TRBJ2-6, with a tentative D call TRBD1 (5 bases). Sequences were obtained from PBMCs or a T cell subset sorted from them (not recorded which). CDR3 protein: CASSQTGHSGANVLTF. For the CDR3, the DNA is TGTGCCAGCAGCCAAACAGGCCACTCTGGGGCCAACGTCCTGACTTTC.